This record concerns one T cell receptor (beta chain) sequence. The sample comes from a study of blood T cell repertoires in COVID-19. At the level of the study: The origin of the acute and convalescent COVID-19 samples was the United States, Italy and Spain.

Trimming at V came to 0 bases and at J to 6 bases, leaving 5 bases not matched to a gene. This CDR3 contains 15 residues. Germline CDR1 reads SGDLS; CDR2 reads YYNGEE. In the source study's methods: Nucleated cell number was recorded as an estimate derived from reference gene primer amplification. Produced via immunoSEQ multiplex PCR; TCRdb's table is partial and in-frame only. For V, J and clone size, that table is used; D and trimming come from the DNA. Of about 260,000 clones in the sample, over 70% were seen once. The sequence derives from a woman aged 40 to 50 who had recovered from COVID-19. The genes are TRBV9 and TRBJ2-3, with 9 bases fitting TRBD2. Sequencing used peripheral blood. The CDR3 protein is CASSVVVLAGDTQYF. DNA of the CDR3: TGTGCCAGCAGCGTAGTGGTCCTAGCGGGGGATACGCAGTATTTT.